This T cell receptor beta chain was retrieved from a study of CD8+CD57+ T cells in acquired aplastic anemia. Genomic DNA templated the TCR beta VDJ and CDR3 profiling. TCRdb processed the reads anew with MiXCR; each CDR3 protein has one entry. This sample has approximately 170,000 distinct CDR3 sequences, with about half found just once. Sequenced patients had shown CD8+CD57+ cell expansion by flow cytometry. There are many counts of this clonotype. The V end was cut by 4 bases, the J end by 7 bases, with 9 bases between. Germline CDR1 SGHTA, CDR2 FQGNSA. CDR3 length: 12 residues. V is TRBV7-2 and J is TRBJ2-3; D is possibly TRBD1 (6 bases). Sequenced input: sorted CD4+, CD8+, or CD8+CD57+ T cells (not recorded which) from PBMCs. This receptor was obtained from a human donor with aplastic anemia. The chain's CDR3 is CASSSGENTQYF. In DNA, the CDR3 is TGTGCCAGCAGCTCAGGGGAAAATACGCAGTATTTT.